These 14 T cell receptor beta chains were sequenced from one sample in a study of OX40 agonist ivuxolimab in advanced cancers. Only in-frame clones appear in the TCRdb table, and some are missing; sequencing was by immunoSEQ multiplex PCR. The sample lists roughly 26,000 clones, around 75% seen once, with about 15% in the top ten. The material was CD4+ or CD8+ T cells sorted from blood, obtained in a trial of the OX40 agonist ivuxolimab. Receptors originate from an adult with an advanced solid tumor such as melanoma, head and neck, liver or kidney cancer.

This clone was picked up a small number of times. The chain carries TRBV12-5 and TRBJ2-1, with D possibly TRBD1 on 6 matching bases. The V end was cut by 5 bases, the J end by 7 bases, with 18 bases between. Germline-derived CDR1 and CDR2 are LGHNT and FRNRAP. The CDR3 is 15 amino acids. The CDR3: CASGASRGGRNEQFF. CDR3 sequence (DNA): TGTGCTAGTGGTGCCAGCAGAGGGGGAAGGAATGAGCAGTTCTTC.

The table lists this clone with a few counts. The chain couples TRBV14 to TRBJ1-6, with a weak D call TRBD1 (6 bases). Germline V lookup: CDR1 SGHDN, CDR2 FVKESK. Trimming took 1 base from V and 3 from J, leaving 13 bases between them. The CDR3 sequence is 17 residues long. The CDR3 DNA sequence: TGTGCCAGCAGCCAAGGTCGTATAGGGGGCTATAATTCACCCCTCCACTTT. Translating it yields CASSQGRIGGYNSPLHF. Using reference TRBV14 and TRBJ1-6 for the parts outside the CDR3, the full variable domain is EAGVTQFPSHSVIEKGQTVTLRCDPISGHDNLYWYRRVMGKEIKFLLHFVKESKQDESGMPNNRFLAERTGGTYSTLKVQPAELEDSGVYFCASSQGRIGGYNSPLHFGNGTRLTVT.

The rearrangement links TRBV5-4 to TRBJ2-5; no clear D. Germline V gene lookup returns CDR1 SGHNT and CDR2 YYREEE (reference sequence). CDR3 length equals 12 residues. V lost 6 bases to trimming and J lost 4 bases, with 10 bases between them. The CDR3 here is CASTSSLETQYF. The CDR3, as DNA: TGTGCCAGCACCTCGTCGTTAGAGACCCAGTACTTC.

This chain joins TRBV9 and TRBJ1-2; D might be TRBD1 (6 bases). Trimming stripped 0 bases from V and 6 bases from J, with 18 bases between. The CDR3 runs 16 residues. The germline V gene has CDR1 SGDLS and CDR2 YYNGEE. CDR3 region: CASSVDAGEGRDGYTF. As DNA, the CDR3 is TGTGCCAGCAGCGTAGATGCAGGGGAAGGAAGGGATGGCTACACCTTC.

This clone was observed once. The CDR3 sequence: CASSMTGLAGEETQYF. CDR3 coding DNA: TGTGCCAGTAGTATGACCGGACTAGCCGGTGAAGAGACCCAGTACTTC. The V call is TRBV19, the J call TRBJ2-5; TRBD2 agrees at 8 bases. The CDR3 is 16 residues long. The germline V gene has CDR1 LNHDA and CDR2 SQIVND (reference sequence). The J segment lost 3 bases and the V segment lost 3 bases, leaving 9 bases of the junction unmatched.

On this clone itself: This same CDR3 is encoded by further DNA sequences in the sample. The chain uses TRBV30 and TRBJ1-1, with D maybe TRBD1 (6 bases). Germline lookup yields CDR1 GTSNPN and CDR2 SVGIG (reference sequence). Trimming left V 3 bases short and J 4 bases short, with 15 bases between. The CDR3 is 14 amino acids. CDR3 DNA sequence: TGTGCCTGGAGGCTGGGCGGGGGCATCACTGAAGCTTTCTTT. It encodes CAWRLGGGITEAFF.

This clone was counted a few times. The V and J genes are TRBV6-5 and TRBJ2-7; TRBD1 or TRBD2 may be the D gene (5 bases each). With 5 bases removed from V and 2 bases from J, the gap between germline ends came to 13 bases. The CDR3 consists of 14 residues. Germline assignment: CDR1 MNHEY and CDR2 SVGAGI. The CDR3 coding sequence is TGTGCCAGCAGTACAGAGGGGCCTACCTACGAGCAGTACTTC. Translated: CASSTEGPTYEQYF.

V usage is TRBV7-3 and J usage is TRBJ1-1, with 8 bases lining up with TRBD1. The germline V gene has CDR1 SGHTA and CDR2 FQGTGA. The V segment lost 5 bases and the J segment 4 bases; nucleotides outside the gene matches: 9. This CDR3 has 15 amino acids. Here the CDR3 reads CASSRSGTGLTEAFF. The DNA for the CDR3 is TGTGCCAGCAGCCGGTCCGGGACAGGTCTCACTGAAGCTTTCTTT.

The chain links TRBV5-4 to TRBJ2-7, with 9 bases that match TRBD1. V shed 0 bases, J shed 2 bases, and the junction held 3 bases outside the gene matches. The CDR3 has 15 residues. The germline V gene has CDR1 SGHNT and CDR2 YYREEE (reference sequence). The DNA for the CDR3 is TGTGCCAGCAGCTTGGGGACAGGGGTCACCTACGAGCAGTACTTC. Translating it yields CASSLGTGVTYEQYF.

CDR3 in DNA: TGCGCCAGCAGCTTAGGGGCAGCCCCCTACGAGCAGTACTTC. Its translation: CASSLGAAPYEQYF. This sequence joins TRBV5-1 and TRBJ2-7; D is possibly TRBD1 (5 bases). Between the trimmed V and J ends, which lost 2 bases and 2 bases, there was a span of 11 bases. The CDR3 runs 14 residues. Germline V lookup: CDR1 SGHRS, CDR2 YFSETQ.

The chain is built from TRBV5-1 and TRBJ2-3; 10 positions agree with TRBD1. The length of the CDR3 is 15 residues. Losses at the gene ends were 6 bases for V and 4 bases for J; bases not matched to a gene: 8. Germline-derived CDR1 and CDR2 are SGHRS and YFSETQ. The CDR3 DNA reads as TGCGCCAGCACCCCGGGACAGGGGATTTCAGATACGCAGTATTTT. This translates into CASTPGQGISDTQYF.

As DNA, the CDR3 is TGTGCCAGCAGTGGGGGACTTGGGTCCTACAATGAGCAGTTCTTC. Translating it yields CASSGGLGSYNEQFF. This rearrangement joins TRBV6-5 to TRBJ2-1; perhaps TRBD2 as D (6 bases). Germline CDR1 MNHEY, CDR2 SVGAGI. The CDR3 sequence is 15 residues long. V was shortened by 5 bases and J by 1 base, with 12 bases between the two germline ends.

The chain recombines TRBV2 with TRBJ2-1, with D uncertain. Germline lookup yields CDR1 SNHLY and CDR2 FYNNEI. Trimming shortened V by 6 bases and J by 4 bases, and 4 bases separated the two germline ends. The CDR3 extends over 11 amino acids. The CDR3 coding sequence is TGTGCCAGCAGCGGGTACAATGAGCAGTTCTTC. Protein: CASSGYNEQFF.

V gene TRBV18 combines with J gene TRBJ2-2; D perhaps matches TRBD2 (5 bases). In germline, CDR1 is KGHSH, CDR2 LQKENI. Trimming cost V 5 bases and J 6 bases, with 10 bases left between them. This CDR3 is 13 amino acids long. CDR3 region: CASSSTNAGELFF. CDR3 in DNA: TGTGCCAGCTCATCGACTAATGCCGGGGAGCTGTTTTTT. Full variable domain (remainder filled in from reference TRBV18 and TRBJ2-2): NAGVMQNPRHLVRRRGQEARLRCSPMKGHSHVYWYRQLPEEGLKFMVYLQKENIIDESGMPKERFSAEFPKEGPSILRIQQVVRGDSAAYFCASSSTNAGELFFGEGSRLTVL.